The 5 T cell receptor beta chains presented below share a single source sample, sequenced in a study of blood T cell repertoires in COVID-19. Assay used: immunoSEQ multiplex PCR; TCRdb lists only in-frame clones, some missing. The sample has approximately 250,000 clones, 83% seen once. The material sequenced was peripheral blood. The receptor set was obtained from a man aged 55 to 70 who had recovered from COVID-19.

This clone has only a few counts. The rearrangement uses TRBV5-6 and TRBJ2-1; the match to TRBD2 covers 7 bases. The length of the CDR3 is 17 residues. The trim removed 1 base at V and 1 base at J, leaving 8 bases unmatched. CDR1 and CDR2 (germline): SGHDT, YYEEEE. The CDR3 region is CASSLRLLAMSYNEQFF. CDR3 nucleotides: TGTGCCAGCAGCTTGCGGCTACTAGCGATGTCCTACAATGAGCAGTTCTTC.

The J gene is TRBJ2-7, the V gene TRBV6-5, with D possibly TRBD2 on 5 matching bases. The V end lost 5 bases, the J end lost 3 bases, and 11 bases lay between the germline ends. Germline assignment: CDR1 MNHEY and CDR2 SVGAGI. The CDR3 runs 13 residues. The chain's CDR3 is CASSRAGDYEQYF. The CDR3 DNA reads as TGTGCCAGCAGTCGGGCGGGTGACTACGAGCAGTACTTC.

Comments on this clone: A junction boundary mismatches the germline segment, possibly from a read error. The chain links TRBV10-3 to TRBJ1-2, with a possible D match to TRBD1 (5 bases). The CDR3 has 14 amino acids. CDR1 is ENHRY and CDR2 is SYGVKD in the germline V gene. In DNA form, the CDR3 reads TGTGCCATCAGTGCTAGGGGTGGGGACTCATTTCTCCTCTTC. This codes for CAISARGGDSFLLF.

This clone was found once. This chain joins TRBV5-1 and TRBJ1-4, with 9 nucleotides matching TRBD1. The germline CDR1 and CDR2 sequences are SGHRS and YFSETQ. The CDR3 runs 15 residues. Trimming cost V 4 bases and J 6 bases; bases outside gene matches: 7. Here the CDR3 reads CASSTTGGIDEKLFF. DNA for the CDR3: TGCGCCAGCAGCACCACAGGGGGCATTGATGAAAAACTGTTTTTT. Combining the CDR3 with reference TRBV5-1 and TRBJ1-4 gives the whole variable domain KAGVTQTPRYLIKTRGQQVTLSCSPISGHRSVSWYQQTPGQGLQFLFEYFSETQRNKGNFPGRFSGRQFSNSRSEMNVSTLELGDSALYLCASSTTGGIDEKLFFGSGTQLSVL.

CDR3 nucleotides: TGTGCCAGCAGTTCCTTCACCAGGGAAGCTTTCTTT. Translated, it gives CASSSFTREAFF. The rearrangement links TRBV28 to TRBJ1-1; D unresolved. Trimming removed 4 bases at V and 8 bases at J, with 11 bases between. The V gene's germline CDR1 is MDHEN and CDR2 SYDVKM. CDR3 length: 12 amino acids.